A selection of T cell receptor beta chains follows, all from one sample in a study of T cell changes during pregnancy in multiple sclerosis. Clones were read by immunoSEQ multiplex PCR, and TCRdb kept only the in-frame ones, dropping some. The sample has under 95,000 clones; about 93% are singletons. The specimen comprised peripheral blood, sampled in the second trimester of pregnancy. The receptor source for this set is a female donor in good health, enrolled as a control in a pregnancy study. Both conserved end residues are part of each CDR3. D genes are given only for firm matches. The size entry is marked missing in some rows and otherwise reads once, few, many or a size class.

CDR3 protein: CASSQHLSPGTGFEQFF; CDR3 DNA: TGCGCCAGCAGCCAACACCTTAGTCCCGGGACAGGGTTTGAGCAGTTCTTC; D gene: TRBD1; clone size: NA; J gene: TRBJ2-1; V gene: TRBV4-1
CDR3 protein: CASSRDPGAGDEQFF; CDR3 DNA: TGTGCCAGCAGCCGTGACCCTGGGGCCGGCGATGAGCAGTTCTTC; D gene: NA; clone size: NA; J gene: TRBJ2-1; V gene: TRBV7-3
CDR3 protein: CASRGQGARGTEAFF; CDR3 DNA: TGTGCCAGCAGGGGACAGGGGGCGCGAGGGACTGAAGCTTTCTTT; D gene: TRBD1; clone size: NA; J gene: TRBJ1-1; V gene: TRBV6-5
CDR3 protein: CASTLSGAQETQYF; CDR3 DNA: TGTGCCAGCACCCTTTCTGGGGCCCAAGAGACCCAGTACTTC; D gene: NA; clone size: NA; J gene: TRBJ2-5; V gene: TRBV7-9
CDR3 protein: CSVETGLTTEAFF; CDR3 DNA: TGCAGCGTTGAGACAGGTCTGACCACTGAAGCTTTCTTT; D gene: NA; clone size: NA; J gene: TRBJ1-1; V gene: TRBV29-1
CDR3 protein: CASSFGTGSSYEQYF; CDR3 DNA: TGTGCCAGCAGTTTTGGGACAGGGTCTTCCTACGAGCAGTACTTC; D gene: TRBD1; clone size: NA; J gene: TRBJ2-7; V gene: TRBV6-5
CDR3 protein: CASSLRTGVYGYTF; CDR3 DNA: TGTGCCAGCAGCTTAAGGACCGGGGTCTATGGCTACACCTTC; D gene: NA; clone size: NA; J gene: TRBJ1-2; V gene: TRBV11-2
CDR3 protein: CASSGRTGDPRAKNIQYF; CDR3 DNA: TGTGCCAGCAGCGGAAGGACAGGGGATCCGCGGGCCAAAAACATTCAGTACTTC; D gene: TRBD1; clone size: once; J gene: TRBJ2-4; V gene: TRBV7-8
CDR3 protein: CASSLSRTYGYTF; CDR3 DNA: TGTGCCAGCAGCTTAAGTAGAACCTATGGCTACACCTTC; D gene: NA; clone size: NA; J gene: TRBJ1-2; V gene: TRBV7-9
CDR3 protein: CATSPAAGSGANVLTF; CDR3 DNA: TGTGCCACCAGCCCAGCGGCGGGCTCTGGGGCCAACGTCCTGACTTTC; D gene: NA; clone size: NA; J gene: TRBJ2-6; V gene: TRBV15
CDR3 protein: CASSSGDRASTDTQYF; CDR3 DNA: TGTGCCAGCAGTTCAGGGGACAGGGCTAGCACAGATACGCAGTATTTT; D gene: TRBD1; clone size: NA; J gene: TRBJ2-3; V gene: TRBV25-1
CDR3 protein: CASSFQVTYEQYF; CDR3 DNA: TGTGCCAGCAGCTTCCAGGTTACCTACGAGCAGTACTTC; D gene: NA; clone size: NA; J gene: TRBJ2-7; V gene: TRBV13
CDR3 protein: CASSGQGADSPLHF; CDR3 DNA: TGTGCCAGCAGTGGACAGGGGGCAGATTCACCCCTCCACTTT; D gene: TRBD1; clone size: NA; J gene: TRBJ1-6; V gene: TRBV6-5
CDR3 protein: CAWSAYPPRAGRHNEQFF; CDR3 DNA: TGTGCCTGGAGTGCCTATCCACCGCGAGCGGGGCGCCACAATGAGCAGTTCTTC; D gene: TRBD2; clone size: NA; J gene: TRBJ2-1; V gene: TRBV30
CDR3 protein: CASSALPVSGNTIYF; CDR3 DNA: TGTGCCAGCAGCGCATTACCGGTCTCTGGAAACACCATATATTTT; D gene: NA; clone size: NA; J gene: TRBJ1-3; V gene: TRBV9
CDR3 protein: CASSAGSGGRTEAFF; CDR3 DNA: TGTGCCAGCAGCGCCGGTTCGGGGGGAAGAACTGAAGCTTTCTTT; D gene: NA; clone size: NA; J gene: TRBJ1-1; V gene: TRBV7-3
CDR3 protein: CASSLGLAGAPTDPNEQFF; CDR3 DNA: TGTGCCAGCAGCTTAGGACTAGCGGGGGCCCCTACCGACCCGAATGAGCAGTTCTTC; D gene: TRBD2; clone size: NA; J gene: TRBJ2-1; V gene: TRBV11-2
CDR3 protein: CASSPTGNYYGYTF; CDR3 DNA: TGTGCCAGCAGTCCAACAGGAAACTACTATGGCTACACCTTC; D gene: NA; clone size: NA; J gene: TRBJ1-2; V gene: TRBV2
CDR3 protein: CASSQAGTGPYEQYF; CDR3 DNA: TGTGCCAGCAGCCAGGCCGGGACAGGACCCTACGAGCAGTACTTC; D gene: TRBD1; clone size: few; J gene: TRBJ2-7; V gene: TRBV4-2
CDR3 protein: CASSPGVNYGYTF; CDR3 DNA: TGTGCCAGCAGTCCAGGGGTTAACTATGGCTACACCTTC; D gene: NA; clone size: NA; J gene: TRBJ1-2; V gene: TRBV5-6
CDR3 protein: CASSSLQGGGTEAFF; CDR3 DNA: TGTGCCAGCAGTTCTCTACAGGGAGGGGGGACTGAAGCTTTCTTT; D gene: NA; clone size: NA; J gene: TRBJ1-1; V gene: TRBV6-5
CDR3 protein: CASSNYRGFTEAFF; CDR3 DNA: TGTGCCAGCAGCAATTACAGGGGGTTCACTGAAGCTTTCTTT; D gene: TRBD1; clone size: NA; J gene: TRBJ1-1; V gene: TRBV4-2
CDR3 protein: CASSKEGILNTEAFF; CDR3 DNA: TGTGCCAGCAGCAAAGAGGGAATATTGAACACTGAAGCTTTCTTT; D gene: NA; clone size: few; J gene: TRBJ1-1; V gene: TRBV11-2
CDR3 protein: CASRGPGTGVYEQFF; CDR3 DNA: TGTGCCAGCAGGGGTCCCGGGACAGGGGTCTATGAGCAGTTCTTC; D gene: TRBD1; clone size: NA; J gene: TRBJ2-1; V gene: TRBV6-5
CDR3 protein: CAWSWGLQGLNSPLHF; CDR3 DNA: TGTGCCTGGAGTTGGGGACTTCAGGGTTTAAATTCACCCCTCCACTTT; D gene: NA; clone size: NA; J gene: TRBJ1-6; V gene: TRBV30
CDR3 protein: CASSPGSVPETQYF; CDR3 DNA: TGTGCCAGCAGCCCCGGTTCCGTCCCAGAGACCCAGTACTTC; D gene: NA; clone size: NA; J gene: TRBJ2-5; V gene: TRBV7-2
CDR3 protein: CSVDNIRGNYGYTF; CDR3 DNA: TGCAGCGTCGATAATATCAGGGGTAACTATGGCTACACCTTC; D gene: NA; clone size: NA; J gene: TRBJ1-2; V gene: TRBV29-1
CDR3 protein: CASSQEPSGGRNEQFF; CDR3 DNA: TGTGCCAGCAGCCAAGAGCCCTCGGGGGGCAGGAATGAGCAGTTCTTC; D gene: NA; clone size: NA; J gene: TRBJ2-1; V gene: TRBV4-2
CDR3 protein: CASSSLPGLAGTGELFF; CDR3 DNA: TGTGCCAGCAGCTCACTGCCGGGACTAGCGGGGACCGGGGAGCTGTTTTTT; D gene: TRBD2; clone size: NA; J gene: TRBJ2-2; V gene: TRBV7-9
CDR3 protein: CASSQTGNYGYTF; CDR3 DNA: TGCGCCAGCAGCCAGACAGGGAACTATGGCTACACCTTC; D gene: TRBD1; clone size: NA; J gene: TRBJ1-2; V gene: TRBV4-3
CDR3 protein: CASGWDRGGDQPQHF; CDR3 DNA: TGTGCCAGCGGATGGGACAGGGGTGGGGATCAGCCCCAGCATTTT; D gene: TRBD1; clone size: NA; J gene: TRBJ1-5; V gene: TRBV2
CDR3 protein: CASSRDSGNTEAFF; CDR3 DNA: TGCGCCAGCAGCCGGGACAGCGGAAACACTGAAGCTTTCTTT; D gene: TRBD1; clone size: NA; J gene: TRBJ1-1; V gene: TRBV5-1
CDR3 protein: CASSHRGTGELFF; CDR3 DNA: TGCGCCAGCAGCCACCGAGGCACCGGGGAGCTGTTTTTT; D gene: NA; clone size: NA; J gene: TRBJ2-2; V gene: TRBV4-3
CDR3 protein: CASERHLDRGDYGYTF; CDR3 DNA: TGTGCCAGTGAAAGGCATTTGGACAGGGGGGACTATGGCTACACCTTC; D gene: TRBD1; clone size: NA; J gene: TRBJ1-2; V gene: TRBV19
CDR3 protein: CASSFTGAYEQYF; CDR3 DNA: TGTGCCAGCAGTTTTACAGGGGCCTACGAGCAGTACTTC; D gene: TRBD1; clone size: NA; J gene: TRBJ2-7; V gene: TRBV6-5
CDR3 protein: CASSLETGVFSPLHF; CDR3 DNA: TGTGCCAGCAGCTTAGAGACAGGTGTTTTTTCACCCCTCCACTTT; D gene: NA; clone size: once; J gene: TRBJ1-6; V gene: TRBV5-4
CDR3 protein: CASKIRQGQAFF; CDR3 DNA: TGTGCCAGCAAGATCAGACAGGGACAAGCTTTCTTT; D gene: TRBD1; clone size: NA; J gene: TRBJ1-1; V gene: TRBV2
CDR3 protein: CAISESERGGLDTQYF; CDR3 DNA: TGTGCCATCAGTGAGTCAGAGCGGGGGGGTTTAGATACGCAGTATTTT; D gene: TRBD2; clone size: NA; J gene: TRBJ2-3; V gene: TRBV10-3
CDR3 protein: CASSFILAGTDTQYF; CDR3 DNA: TGTGCCAGCAGCTTCATCCTAGCGGGCACAGATACGCAGTATTTT; D gene: TRBD2; clone size: NA; J gene: TRBJ2-3; V gene: TRBV5-6
CDR3 protein: CASSQGPGSGNTIYF; CDR3 DNA: TGTGCCAGCAGCCAGGGGCCCGGCTCTGGAAACACCATATATTTT; D gene: NA; clone size: NA; J gene: TRBJ1-3; V gene: TRBV6-5
CDR3 protein: CASSYGQGAGTGELFF; CDR3 DNA: TGTGCCAGCAGTTACGGGCAGGGGGCCGGCACCGGGGAGCTGTTTTTT; D gene: TRBD1; clone size: NA; J gene: TRBJ2-2; V gene: TRBV6-5